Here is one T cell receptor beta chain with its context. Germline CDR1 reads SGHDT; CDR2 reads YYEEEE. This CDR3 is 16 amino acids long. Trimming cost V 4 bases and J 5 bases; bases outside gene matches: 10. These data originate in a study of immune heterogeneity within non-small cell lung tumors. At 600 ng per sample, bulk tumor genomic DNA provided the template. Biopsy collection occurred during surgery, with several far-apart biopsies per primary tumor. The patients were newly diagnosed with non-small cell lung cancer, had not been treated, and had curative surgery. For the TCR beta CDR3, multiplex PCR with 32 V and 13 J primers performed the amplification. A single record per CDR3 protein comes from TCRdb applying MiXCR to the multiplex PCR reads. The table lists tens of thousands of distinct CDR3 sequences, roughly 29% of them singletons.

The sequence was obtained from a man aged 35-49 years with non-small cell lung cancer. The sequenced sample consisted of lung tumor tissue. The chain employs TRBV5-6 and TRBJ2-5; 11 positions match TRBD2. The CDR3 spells CASSLFWASGRETQYF. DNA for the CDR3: TGTGCCAGCAGCCTCTTCTGGGCTAGCGGGAGGGAGACCCAGTACTTC. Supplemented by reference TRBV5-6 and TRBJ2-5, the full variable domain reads DAGVTQSPTHLIKTRGQQVTLRCSPKSGHDTVSWYQQALGQGPQFIFQYYEEEERQRGNFPDRFSGHQFPNYSSELNVNALLLGDSALYLCASSLFWASGRETQYFGPGTRLLVL.